These 31 T cell receptor beta chains came from one sample sequenced in a study of cytotoxic CD8 clonotypes in ibrutinib-treated CLL. Sequencing used immunoSEQ multiplex PCR; TCRdb keeps in-frame clones, though not all of them. The repertoire holds about 160,000 clones, under 85% seen once, with less than 6% in the top ten. The sequences come from PBMCs, collected after 24 months of ibrutinib treatment. The receptors were gathered from a human donor with chronic lymphocytic leukemia.

This chain connects TRBV7-9 to TRBJ1-1, with 8 positions matching TRBD1. The germline gives CDR1 SEHNR, CDR2 FQNEAQ (reference sequence). Unmatched junction bases numbered 6, after V lost 5 bases and J lost 4 bases. The CDR3 is 14 residues long. The CDR3 nucleotides are TGTGCCAGCAGCCCCCCCGGACAGGGCACTGAAGCTTTCTTT. Protein sequence: CASSPPGQGTEAFF.

Comments on this clone: At the DNA level, this CDR3 is encoded by other sequences in the same sample as well. The gene calls are TRBV5-1 and TRBJ1-6, with D unresolved. V gave up 4 bases and J gave up 0 bases, with 11 bases separating them. In germline, CDR1 is SGHRS, CDR2 YFSETQ. This CDR3 comprises 16 residues. CDR3 loop: CASSLGLSSYNSPLHF. The CDR3 nucleotides read TGCGCCAGCAGCCTCGGATTGTCCTCCTATAATTCACCCCTCCACTTT.

The count of this clone is one. The genes are TRBV11-1 and TRBJ2-5; D is uncertain. Looked up from germline, CDR1 is SGHAT and CDR2 is FQDESV (reference sequence). The CDR3 is 13 amino acids. With 2 bases removed from V and 4 bases from J, the gap between germline ends came to 8 bases. CDR3 sequence reads: CASSLNRRETQYF. The CDR3 coding sequence is TGTGCCAGCAGCTTAAACCGTCGAGAGACCCAGTACTTC.

The chain links TRBV5-6 to TRBJ1-1; D unresolved. Germline V gene data show CDR1 as SGHDT and CDR2 as YYEEEE. The V gene lost 0 bases and the J gene lost 0 bases, with 6 bases spanning the gap. This CDR3 comprises 14 residues. CDR3 loop: CASSLVRVNTEAFF. The DNA of the CDR3 is TGTGCCAGCAGCTTGGTTAGGGTGAACACTGAAGCTTTCTTT.

The chain has TRBV4-1 and TRBJ2-7; possible D gene TRBD2, 6 bases. Germline values: CDR1 MGHRA, CDR2 YSYEKL. This CDR3 spans 18 amino acids. Between the trimmed V and J ends, which lost 2 bases and 3 bases, there was a span of 23 bases. CDR3: CASSQSISGPSLIYEQYF. As DNA, the CDR3 is TGCGCCAGCAGCCAAAGTATTAGCGGCCCCTCATTGATCTACGAGCAGTACTTC.

The chain uses TRBV19 and TRBJ1-1, with unresolved D. The CDR3 is 13 residues long. Trimming pared 7 bases from V and 2 bases from J, leaving 11 bases between. Germline values: CDR1 LNHDA, CDR2 SQIVND (reference sequence). The CDR3 DNA sequence: TGTGCCAGTACTTGGCAGATAAACACTGAAGCTTTCTTT. Protein: CASTWQINTEAFF. Looking up the rest from reference TRBV19 and TRBJ1-1 gives the full variable domain: DGGITQSPKYLFRKEGQNVTLSCEQNLNHDAMYWYRQDPGQGLRLIYYSQIVNDFQKGDIAEGYSVSREKKESFPLTVTSAQKNPTAFYLCASTWQINTEAFFGQGTRLTVV.

This chain joins TRBV7-2 and TRBJ2-2; tentative D call: TRBD2 (6 bases). The CDR3 loop spans 17 amino acids. V lost 3 bases, J lost 0 bases, and 14 bases lay in between. Germline V gives CDR1 SGHTA, CDR2 FQGNSA. CDR3: CASSFLSRGSNTGELFF. The CDR3 DNA is TGTGCCAGCAGCTTCTTGAGCCGGGGGTCGAACACCGGGGAGCTGTTTTTT.

The chain carries TRBV19 and TRBJ1-2, with D possibly TRBD1 on 6 matching bases. The V end lost 1 base, the J end lost 6 bases, and 12 bases lay between the germline ends. The CDR3 contains 14 residues. Germline CDR1 is LNHDA and CDR2 is SQIVND (reference sequence). The CDR3 reads CASSIVGGHDGYTF. The CDR3 region has the DNA TGTGCCAGTAGTATAGTCGGGGGACACGATGGCTACACCTTC.

The chain couples TRBV6-5 to TRBJ1-5; D gene unclear. Germline V gene data show CDR1 as MNHEY and CDR2 as SVGAGI. There are 14 residues in the CDR3. The germline V and J ends were trimmed by 4 bases and 4 bases, with 11 bases remaining between them. CDR3 amino acids: CASSFYGKNQPQHF. CDR3 DNA sequence: TGTGCCAGCAGTTTCTACGGGAAGAATCAGCCCCAGCATTTT.

This rearrangement joins TRBV10-3 to TRBJ2-5; D gene ambiguous. With 3 bases removed from V and 1 base from J, the gap between germline ends came to 9 bases. This CDR3 has 14 residues. Germline-derived CDR1 and CDR2 are ENHRY and SYGVKD. The CDR3 sequence is CAISDSGPQETQYF. Written as DNA, the CDR3 is TGTGCCATCAGTGATTCTGGGCCCCAAGAGACCCAGTACTTC.

The chain recombines TRBV9 with TRBJ2-2, with D maybe TRBD2 (6 bases). V was cut by 2 bases and J by 1 base, with 12 bases left in between. The V gene's germline CDR1 is SGDLS and CDR2 YYNGEE. CDR3 length: 16 residues. The CDR3 here is CASSVGLSLNTGELFF. The CDR3 nucleotides are TGTGCCAGCAGCGTGGGACTGAGTTTGAACACCGGGGAGCTGTTTTTT.

This chain connects TRBV27 to TRBJ2-7; perhaps TRBD1 as D (6 bases). The V gene lost 8 bases and the J gene lost 4 bases, with 15 bases spanning the gap. This CDR3 has 13 residues. Looked up from germline, CDR1 is MNHEY and CDR2 is SMNVEV (reference sequence). The CDR3 bases are TGTGCCAGCCGAATACCCGGACAGTACGAGCAGTACTTC. Translating gives CASRIPGQYEQYF.

Only a few counts were recorded for this clone. The DNA for the CDR3 is TGTGCCAGCAGCGGGGCGGAGCAGGGGGACTACTATGGCTACACCTTC. Translation: CASSGAEQGDYYGYTF. This chain uses TRBV5-6 with TRBJ1-2; 7 nucleotides match TRBD1. With V trimmed by 4 bases and J by 3 bases, 12 bases remained unmatched. Germline V gene data show CDR1 as SGHDT and CDR2 as YYEEEE. This CDR3 has 16 residues.

The V call is TRBV2, the J call TRBJ2-7, with 11 bases aligning to TRBD2. Germline values: CDR1 SNHLY, CDR2 FYNNEI. The CDR3 spans 15 residues. Unmatched junction bases numbered 3, after V lost 4 bases and J lost 1 base. CDR3 residues: CASSGRLAGSYEQYF. The CDR3 bases are TGTGCCAGCAGTGGCCGACTAGCGGGGTCCTACGAGCAGTACTTC.

The gene calls are TRBV11-1 and TRBJ1-4; D uncertain. Trimming cost V 4 bases and J 3 bases, with 15 bases left between them. The CDR3 covers 16 residues. Germline loops: CDR1 SGHAT, CDR2 FQDESV (reference sequence). CDR3 region: CASSSRPGGSNEKLFF. CDR3 DNA: TGTGCCAGCAGCTCCAGACCCGGTGGGTCTAATGAAAAACTGTTTTTT.

The CDR3 nucleotides are TGTGCCTGGAGTGTCGGGACAGGTAACACTGAAGCTTTCTTT. Its protein is CAWSVGTGNTEAFF. V is TRBV30 and J is TRBJ1-1; 8 bases agree with TRBD1. The V and J ends lost 0 bases and 2 bases, in that order; junction bases with no gene match: 2. The CDR3 consists of 14 residues. CDR1 GTSNPN and CDR2 SVGIG come from the germline V gene (reference sequence). The full variable domain, rest sourced from reference TRBV30 and TRBJ1-1, is SQTIHQWPATLVQPVGSPLSLECTVEGTSNPNLYWYRQAAGRGLQLLFYSVGIGQISSEVPQNLSASRPQDRQFILSSKKLLLSDSGFYLCAWSVGTGNTEAFFGQGTRLTVV.

The gene calls are TRBV5-1 and TRBJ2-3, with 10 bases that match TRBD2. The junction had 6 bases not matched to a gene; V was cut back by 3 bases and J by 2 bases. The CDR3 runs to 16 residues. CDR1 and CDR2 (germline): SGHRS, YFSETQ. This CDR3 is CASSSGLATYTDTQYF. The CDR3 nucleotides are TGCGCCAGCAGCTCGGGACTAGCGACCTACACAGATACGCAGTATTTT.

The J gene is TRBJ1-5, the V gene TRBV4-3, with D possibly TRBD1 on 5 matching bases. With 1 base removed from V and 2 bases from J, the gap between germline ends came to 12 bases. The CDR3 has 16 residues. CDR1 is LGHNA and CDR2 is YSLEER in the germline V gene. The CDR3 protein is CASSQAAGWGNQPQHF. CDR3 DNA: TGCGCCAGCAGCCAAGCGGCAGGGTGGGGCAATCAGCCCCAGCATTTT.

This chain joins TRBV28 and TRBJ2-5; TRBD1 matches 8 bases. This CDR3 has 15 residues. The germline V gene encodes CDR1 MDHEN and CDR2 SYDVKM. V gave up 6 bases and J gave up 1 base; unmatched junction bases: 7. The CDR3: CASRTEDRVQETQYF. The CDR3 nucleotides are TGTGCCAGCAGGACTGAGGACAGGGTCCAAGAGACCCAGTACTTC. The full variable domain, completed using reference TRBV28 and TRBJ2-5, is DVKVTQSSRYLVKRTGEKVFLECVQDMDHENMFWYRQDPGLGLRLIYFSYDVKMKEKGDIPEGYSVSREKKERFSLILESASTNQTSMYLCASRTEDRVQETQYFGPGTRLLVL.

J is TRBJ2-7 and V is TRBV6-5; 8 bases are a match to TRBD1. V lost 2 bases, J lost 3 bases, and 6 bases stayed unmatched. Germline assignment: CDR1 MNHEY and CDR2 SVGAGI. The CDR3 sequence is 15 residues long. CDR3 in amino acids: CASSYPGTGHYEQYF. Written as DNA, the CDR3 is TGTGCCAGCAGTTACCCCGGGACAGGCCACTACGAGCAGTACTTC.

This clone was seen a few times. V and J are TRBV7-2 and TRBJ2-1; D is unresolved. Deletions cut 4 bases from V and 9 bases from J, with 7 bases between. CDR1 is SGHTA and CDR2 is FQGNSA in the germline V gene. The CDR3 contains 11 residues. The CDR3 reads CASSSFSEQFF. The CDR3 bases are TGTGCCAGCAGCTCCTTCAGTGAGCAGTTCTTC.

The chain joins TRBV30 to TRBJ2-3; 9 bases fit TRBD2. Per germline, CDR1 GTSNPN and CDR2 SVGIG (reference sequence). CDR3 length equals 14 residues. V lost 7 bases, J lost 2 bases, and 7 bases stayed unmatched. CDR3 loop: CAFIRLAATDTQYF. The DNA for the CDR3 is TGTGCCTTCATAAGACTAGCGGCCACAGATACGCAGTATTTT. Supplemented by reference TRBV30 and TRBJ2-3, the full variable domain reads SQTIHQWPATLVQPVGSPLSLECTVEGTSNPNLYWYRQAAGRGLQLLFYSVGIGQISSEVPQNLSASRPQDRQFILSSKKLLLSDSGFYLCAFIRLAATDTQYFGPGTRLTVL.

About this clone: The junction shows a germline mismatch at one end, possibly a read error. The V gene is TRBV7-9, the J gene TRBJ1-1; TRBD1 matches at 9 bases. This CDR3 has 15 amino acids. Germline V lookup: CDR1 SEHNR, CDR2 FQNEAQ (reference sequence). DNA of the CDR3: TGTGCCAGCAGCAGAAGGACAGGGGTCAACAATGAAGCTTTCTTT. Protein product: CASSRRTGVNNEAFF.

The rearrangement links TRBV6-5 to TRBJ1-2; TRBD1 is a possible D gene (5 bases). Germline V gene lookup returns CDR1 MNHEY and CDR2 SVGAGI. This CDR3 has 14 amino acids. V lost 8 bases and J 0 bases, leaving 13 bases between the germline ends. CDR3 sequence: CASSRAGSNYGYTF. The CDR3 DNA sequence: TGTGCCAGCTCGAGAGCAGGGTCTAACTATGGCTACACCTTC.

This chain uses TRBV7-9 with TRBJ2-7, with a weak D call TRBD1 (5 bases). Between the trimmed V and J ends, which lost 5 bases and 5 bases, there was a span of 10 bases. Germline V gene lookup returns CDR1 SEHNR and CDR2 FQNEAQ (reference sequence). This CDR3 comprises 12 residues. The CDR3 nucleotides read TGTGCCAGCAGCCAGACAGCTAACGAGCAGTACTTC. Translating it yields CASSQTANEQYF.

This chain joins TRBV7-6 and TRBJ2-7; D may be TRBD2 (5 bases). V was clipped by 0 bases and J by 2 bases, with 8 bases between them. Germline values: CDR1 SGHVS, CDR2 FNYEAQ. The CDR3 length is 14 residues. This chain's CDR3 is CASSLAGAPYEQYF. CDR3 in DNA: TGTGCCAGCAGCTTAGCGGGAGCCCCCTACGAGCAGTACTTC.

The rearrangement uses TRBV4-2 and TRBJ2-3, with D perhaps matching TRBD2 (5 bases). The CDR3 length is 15 residues. Trimming pared 4 bases from V and 2 bases from J, leaving 13 bases between. The germline CDR1 and CDR2 sequences are LGHNA and YNFKEQ. CDR3: CASSPRETYTDTQYF. The CDR3 nucleotides read TGTGCCAGCAGCCCAAGGGAGACCTACACAGATACGCAGTATTTT.

The chain is built from TRBV28 and TRBJ2-1; 7 bases are a match to TRBD2. Germline V gene data show CDR1 as MDHEN and CDR2 as SYDVKM. The CDR3 totals 12 residues. V lost 5 bases and J lost 8; bases outside the gene matches: 3. In DNA form, the CDR3 reads TGTGCCAGCAGTGCAACTAGCGATGAGCAGTTCTTC. It encodes CASSATSDEQFF.

The V and J genes are TRBV18 and TRBJ1-1; 7 bases match TRBD1. After removal of 2 bases from V and 6 bases from J, the junction contained 12 bases not matched to a gene. Germline V CDR1 and CDR2: KGHSH, LQKENI. The CDR3 is made up of 16 amino acids. The CDR3 sequence is CASSPIEVRGTAEAFF. In DNA form, the CDR3 reads TGTGCCAGCTCACCAATAGAGGTTAGGGGGACAGCTGAAGCTTTCTTT.

The CDR3 is CASSVQGSGNTIYF. The CDR3 DNA sequence: TGTGCCAGCAGCGTACAGGGCTCTGGAAACACCATATATTTT. The J gene is TRBJ1-3, the V gene TRBV9; a weak D match, TRBD1 (5 bases). This CDR3 contains 14 residues. V was clipped by 1 base and J by 0 bases, with 5 bases between them. Germline values: CDR1 SGDLS, CDR2 YYNGEE.

The chain carries TRBV10-1 and TRBJ1-1; 8 bases are a match to TRBD1. This CDR3 spans 17 amino acids. The germline V gene encodes CDR1 WNHNN and CDR2 SYGVQD (reference sequence). With 2 bases clipped from V and 1 base from J, the junction kept 9 bases outside the gene matches. For the CDR3, the DNA is TGCGCCAGCAGTGAGGCAGGCAGGGGGCGCGGGAACACTGAAGCTTTCTTT. Amino acid sequence: CASSEAGRGRGNTEAFF.